This T cell receptor beta chain emerged from a study of monozygotic twins with inflammatory bowel disease. Study observations and caveats: For IBD patients, clonotypes shared with others were fewer than for healthy twins, especially with disease activity. Whereas healthy co-twins had higher TCRbeta diversity (inverse Simpson), IBD patients had lower diversity.

About this clonotype itself: The antigen is undetermined.

Looked up from germline, CDR1 is SGHAT and CDR2 is FQDESV (reference sequence). The CDR3 extends over 19 amino acids. Added by template switching were UMIs that each held a 6-nucleotide sample barcode. No DNA is given; TCRdb re-called the 5' RACE reads and lists each CDR3 protein once. The sample holds about 85,000 distinct CDR3 sequences. Whole blood, unsorted for T cells, was the source of total RNA. The chain links TRBV11-1 to TRBJ1-2; absent DNA, TCRdb's TRBD1 call cannot be checked. Sequencing was done on a sample of blood. The TCR sequence derives from a human donor with ulcerative colitis or Crohn's disease, or a healthy co-twin of an affected twin (not recorded which). This chain's CDR3 is CASSHIRDSKYPANYGYTF. The variable domain in full, completed from reference TRBV11-1 and TRBJ1-2, reads EAEVAQSPRYKITEKSQAVAFWCDPISGHATLYWYRQILGQGPELLVQFQDESVVDDSQLPKDRFSAERLKGVDSTLKIQPAELGDSAMYLCASSHIRDSKYPANYGYTFGSGTRLTVV.